This TCR beta chain came from a study of cytomegalovirus exposure and HLA in healthy donors. General study results and limits: TCR beta V segments were, for the most part, productive about 87% or about 30% of the time in an earlier analysis.

The CDR3 has 14 residues. V was shortened by 5 bases and J by 1 base, with 11 bases between the two germline ends. CDR1 MDHEN and CDR2 SYDVKM come from the germline V gene. Vbeta (60) and Jbeta (13) primers were used in the PCR. Assay: immunoSEQ multiplex PCR; the TCRdb copy retains only in-frame clones and omits some. This sample contains about 70,000 clones. Details on this clone: Its antigen is not known.

This TCR was recovered from a female donor in good health and CMV-seropositive. Source material: PBMCs. This chain links TRBV28 with TRBJ2-5; D gene unclear. CDR3 nucleotide sequence: TGTGCCAGCAGTCCCGACACCCTCCAAGAGACCCAGTACTTC. Translating gives CASSPDTLQETQYF.